This is a list of T cell receptor beta chains from one sample in a study of human T cells and chemical hapten exposure. One entry per CDR3 protein, called by TCRdb with MiXCR from the RACE reads. This sample has 75,000 to 100,000 distinct CDR3 sequences, with about a tenth found just once. Sample: whole blood, taken in connection with sensitization to the hapten diphenylcyclopropenone (DPC). Source of these receptors: a woman aged 40 to 50 with alopecia areata. Some clones in this sample may be carry-over from other donors' samples. CDR3s include the opening cysteine and the closing phenylalanine or tryptophan. D genes are given only for firm matches. Part of the rows lack a size; the others show once, few, many or a class for expanded clones.

v_gene	len	d_gene	j_gene	abundance	CDR3nt	CDR3aa
TRBV18	12	.	TRBJ1-2	.	TGTGCCAGCTCACCAGAAGCTTATGGCTACACCTTC	CASSPEAYGYTF
TRBV5-1	18	TRBD1	TRBJ2-4	few	TGCGCCAGCAGCTTGGACACAGGGGGTACTATAGCCAAAAACATTCAGTACTTC	CASSLDTGGTIAKNIQYF
TRBV10-2	17	.	TRBJ2-6	many	TGCGCCAGCAGTGACTGGCAGGTGTACTCTGGGGCCAACGTCCTGACTTTC	CASSDWQVYSGANVLTF
TRBV7-2	15	.	TRBJ2-5	many	TGTGCCAGCAGCCCCCGACAGGGACTAGAAGAGACCCAGTACTTC	CASSPRQGLEETQYF
TRBV4-3	15	TRBD1	TRBJ1-1	.	TGCGCCAGCAGCCAAACAGGGGGCTCCTTCACTGAAGCTTTCTTT	CASSQTGGSFTEAFF
TRBV5-1	12	.	TRBJ1-2	.	TGCGCCAGCAGCTTGATAGGGAATGGCTACACCTTC	CASSLIGNGYTF
TRBV11-2	15	.	TRBJ2-3	many	TGTGCCAGCAGCCGATTCCAGGACGGGACAGATACGCAGTATTTT	CASSRFQDGTDTQYF
TRBV29-1	15	.	TRBJ1-4	many	TGCAGCGTCCGCGGCCTGAAGGGGACTAATGAAAAACTGTTTTTT	CSVRGLKGTNEKLFF
TRBV5-1	14	.	TRBJ2-3	.	TGCGCCAGCAGCGCCGTTAGCGGTGCAGATACGCAGTATTTT	CASSAVSGADTQYF
TRBV18	17	.	TRBJ1-3	many	TGTGCCAGCTCACCACCGAGCAGCAGGGTGGCTGGAAACACCATATATTTT	CASSPPSSRVAGNTIYF
TRBV29-1	14	.	TRBJ1-1	.	TGCAGCGTTGAATTGGCACGGATGAACACTGAAGCTTTCTTT	CSVELARMNTEAFF
TRBV6-2/TRBV6-3	13	.	TRBJ1-1	.	TGTGCCAGCAGTTACACAGAAAACACTGAAGCTTTCTTT	CASSYTENTEAFF
TRBV12-2	17	.	TRBJ1-2	.	TGTGCAAGCTCTATCGCGGCGAGGGACTCACCCTTCTATGGCTACACCTTC	CASSIAARDSPFYGYTF
TRBV7-2	13	.	TRBJ1-1	.	TGTGCCAGCAGCTTAAACAGGCATACTGAAGCTTTCTTT	CASSLNRHTEAFF
TRBV7-2	14	.	TRBJ2-1	few	TGTGCCAGCAGCTTAACTATAAGCTTTGACGAGCAGTTCTTC	CASSLTISFDEQFF
TRBV28	15	.	TRBJ2-4	.	TGTGCCAGCAGTCCTACAGGGATAGCCAAAAACATTCAGTACTTC	CASSPTGIAKNIQYF
TRBV6-5	16	TRBD1	TRBJ2-5	many	TGTGCCAGCAGTTACTCAAGACAGGGGGGAGGGGAGACCCAGTACTTC	CASSYSRQGGGETQYF
TRBV20-1	16	TRBD1	TRBJ1-1	many	TGCAGTGCTCCTGGACAGGGGGCAACGGTTGAGACTGAAGCTTTCTTT	CSAPGQGATVETEAFF
TRBV29-1	13	.	TRBJ1-1	.	TGCAGCGTTGATAGAAATATGAACACTGAAGCTTTCTTT	CSVDRNMNTEAFF
TRBV12-3/TRBV12-4	13	TRBD1	TRBJ2-7	.	TGTGCCAGGCCGGACAGGACCTCCTACGAGCAGTACTTC	CARPDRTSYEQYF
TRBV28	14	.	TRBJ2-5	many	TGTGCCAGCAGCCTGGGACTTTTACTAGAGACCCAGTACTTC	CASSLGLLLETQYF
TRBV23-1	12	.	TRBJ2-7	few	TGCGCCAGCAGTCACGTCTCCTACGAGCAGTACTTC	CASSHVSYEQYF
TRBV6-2/TRBV6-3	14	.	TRBJ2-7	many	TGTGCCAGCACCCAGAGGGGGAGCTCCTACGAGCAGTACTTC	CASTQRGSSYEQYF
TRBV11-3	13	TRBD2	TRBJ2-1	many	TGTGCCAGCAGCCCGCGGGGGACCAATGAGCAGTTCTTC	CASSPRGTNEQFF
TRBV14	14	.	TRBJ2-2	.	TGTGCCAGCAGCCAAGTAGGAAGAATCGGGGAGCTGTTTTTT	CASSQVGRIGELFF
TRBV3-1	16	.	TRBJ2-1	few	TGTGCCAGCAGCCACCTTGGCGGAGCCTTCTACAATGAGCAGTTCTTC	CASSHLGGAFYNEQFF
TRBV28	15	.	TRBJ2-3	many	TGTGCCAGCAGTCCCCAGGGGTTCGCCACAGATACGCAGTATTTT	CASSPQGFATDTQYF
TRBV28	13	.	TRBJ1-2	few	TGTGCCAGCAGTCCCCCCGGGACCCGGGGCTACACCTTC	CASSPPGTRGYTF
TRBV7-9	18	.	TRBJ2-7	few	TGTGCCAGCAGCCTCGACAGGGGGCGGCTAGCGGGAGTCCGCGAGCAGTACTTC	CASSLDRGRLAGVREQYF
TRBV4-1	15	.	TRBJ1-2	few	TGCGCCAGCAGCCAAGAACTGAGGCTTAACTATGGCTACACCTTC	CASSQELRLNYGYTF
TRBV2	16	.	TRBJ2-5	few	TGTGCCAGCACCCCACGAGGAGCGAGACGAGTGGAGACCCAGTACTTC	CASTPRGARRVETQYF
TRBV28	11	.	TRBJ1-1	few	TGTGCCAGCAGTCAGGGTACTGAAGCTTTCTTT	CASSQGTEAFF
TRBV5-1	12	.	TRBJ2-5	.	TGCGCCAGCAGCTTGGTCGAAGAGACCCAGTACTTC	CASSLVEETQYF
TRBV7-3	14	.	TRBJ1-1	.	TGTGCCAGCAGCATTCAACAGGGTCACACTGAAGCTTTCTTT	CASSIQQGHTEAFF
TRBV4-2	14	.	TRBJ1-1	.	TGTGCCAGCAGCCAACGGGAGGGTGGCACTGAAGCTTTCTTT	CASSQREGGTEAFF
TRBV27	15	TRBD1	TRBJ2-7	many	TGTGCCAGCAGTCCCGGTCCGGGACAGGGCTACGAGCAGTACTTC	CASSPGPGQGYEQYF
TRBV28	15	TRBD1	TRBJ1-2	.	TGTGCCAGCAGTTTCCCCGGGACAGGGGCCTATGGCTACACCTTC	CASSFPGTGAYGYTF
TRBV6-2/TRBV6-3	16	.	TRBJ2-2	few	TGTGCCAGCAGTTATCAGGGGCCCGCGAACACCGGGGAGCTGTTTTTT	CASSYQGPANTGELFF
TRBV7-8	11	.	TRBJ2-7	many	TGTGCCAGCAGCCGCCAACGGGAGCAGTACTTC	CASSRQREQYF
TRBV29-1	11	.	TRBJ1-2	many	TGCAGCGTTGATTCGGGGAATGGCTACACCTTC	CSVDSGNGYTF
TRBV11-2	16	TRBD1	TRBJ2-1	.	TGTGCCAGCAGCTCCATCCGACAGGGCCGGGTTGGTGAGCAGTTCTTC	CASSSIRQGRVGEQFF
TRBV30	16	.	TRBJ2-1	.	TGTGCCTGGAAGGACAGGAGGGGTGCCTCCTACAATGAGCAGTTCTTC	CAWKDRRGASYNEQFF
TRBV7-9	14	.	TRBJ2-3	.	TGTGCCAGCAGCCTAGAGGGTCAGTCGAATACGCAGTATTTT	CASSLEGQSNTQYF
TRBV6-2/TRBV6-3	11	TRBD2	TRBJ2-6	.	TGTGCCAGCAGTCAAGGGACTAGCCGGACTTTC	CASSQGTSRTF
TRBV5-5	15	.	TRBJ2-1	many	TGTGCCAGCAGCTTGCTAGGAGACTCCTACAATGAGCAGTTCTTC	CASSLLGDSYNEQFF
TRBV28	14	.	TRBJ2-7	.	TGTGCCAGCAGCGTTACGGACAGAGTGGCCGAGCAGTACTTC	CASSVTDRVAEQYF
TRBV27	14	TRBD1	TRBJ2-7	.	TGTGCCAGCAGGGTGGGACAGGGGCCCTACGAGCAGTACTTC	CASRVGQGPYEQYF
TRBV6-6	15	TRBD1	TRBJ2-1	many	TGTGCCAGCAGTTACTCCGGACAGGGGGTCGATGAGCAGTTCTTC	CASSYSGQGVDEQFF
TRBV6-2/TRBV6-3	14	.	TRBJ2-7	.	TGTGCCAGCAGTTACGGGGCGGAGGAGAACGAGCAGTACTTC	CASSYGAEENEQYF
TRBV10-3	13	.	TRBJ2-7	many	TGTGCCATAACCGAACAGGTCTCCTACGAGCAGTACTTC	CAITEQVSYEQYF
TRBV3-1	15	.	TRBJ1-6	many	TGTGCCAGCAGCCAAAACCGACAGTCTAATTCACCCCTCCACTTT	CASSQNRQSNSPLHF
TRBV7-9	14	.	TRBJ1-6	many	TGTGCCAGCAGCTTGTATGGTGCACAATCACCCCTCCACTTT	CASSLYGAQSPLHF
TRBV6-2/TRBV6-3	15	.	TRBJ2-3	few	TGTGCCAGCACCATCGGGCAGGCCAGCACAGATACGCAGTATTTT	CASTIGQASTDTQYF
TRBV15	14	.	TRBJ1-2	many	TGTGCCACCAGCAACCGGGACGGGAACTATGGCTACACCTTC	CATSNRDGNYGYTF